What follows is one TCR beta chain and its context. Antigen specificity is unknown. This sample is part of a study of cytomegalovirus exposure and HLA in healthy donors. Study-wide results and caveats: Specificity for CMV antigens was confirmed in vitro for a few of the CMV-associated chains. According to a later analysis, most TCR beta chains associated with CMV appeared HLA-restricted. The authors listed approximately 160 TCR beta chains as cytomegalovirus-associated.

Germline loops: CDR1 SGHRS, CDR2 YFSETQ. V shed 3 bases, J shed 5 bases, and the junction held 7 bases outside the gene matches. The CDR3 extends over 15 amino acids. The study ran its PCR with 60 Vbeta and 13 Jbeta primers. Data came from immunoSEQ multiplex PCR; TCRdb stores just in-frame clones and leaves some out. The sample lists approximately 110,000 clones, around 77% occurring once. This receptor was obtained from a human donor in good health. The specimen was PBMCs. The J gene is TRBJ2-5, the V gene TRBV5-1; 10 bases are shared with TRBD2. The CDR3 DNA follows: TGCGCCAGCAGCTCCTCAACTAGCGGGATGGAGACCCAGTACTTC. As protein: CASSSSTSGMETQYF.